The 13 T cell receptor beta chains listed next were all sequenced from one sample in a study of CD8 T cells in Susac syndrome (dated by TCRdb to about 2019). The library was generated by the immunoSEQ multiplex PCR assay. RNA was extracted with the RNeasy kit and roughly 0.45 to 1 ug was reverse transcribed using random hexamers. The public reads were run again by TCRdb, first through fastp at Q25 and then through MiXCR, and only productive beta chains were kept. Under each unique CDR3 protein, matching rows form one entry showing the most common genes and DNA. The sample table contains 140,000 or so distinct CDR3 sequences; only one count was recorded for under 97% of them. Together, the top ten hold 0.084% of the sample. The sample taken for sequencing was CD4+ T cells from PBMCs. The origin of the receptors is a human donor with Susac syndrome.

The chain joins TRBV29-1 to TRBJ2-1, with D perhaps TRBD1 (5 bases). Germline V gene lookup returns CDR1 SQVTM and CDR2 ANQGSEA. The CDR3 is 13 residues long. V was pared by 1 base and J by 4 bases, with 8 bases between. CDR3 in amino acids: CSVEANRYNEQFF. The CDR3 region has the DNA TGCAGCGTTGAAGCTAACAGGTACAATGAGCAGTTCTTC.

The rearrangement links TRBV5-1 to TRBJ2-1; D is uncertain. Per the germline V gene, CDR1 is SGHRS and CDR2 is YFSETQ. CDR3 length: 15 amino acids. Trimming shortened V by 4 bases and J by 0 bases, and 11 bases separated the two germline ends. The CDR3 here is CASSHDIFSYNEQFF. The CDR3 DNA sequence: TGCGCCAGCAGCCACGACATCTTCTCCTACAATGAGCAGTTCTTC.

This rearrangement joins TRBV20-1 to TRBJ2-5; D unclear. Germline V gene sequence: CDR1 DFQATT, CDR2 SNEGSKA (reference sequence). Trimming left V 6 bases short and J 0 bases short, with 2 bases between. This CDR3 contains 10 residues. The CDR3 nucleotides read TGCAGTGCCTACCAAGAGACCCAGTACTTC. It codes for CSAYQETQYF.

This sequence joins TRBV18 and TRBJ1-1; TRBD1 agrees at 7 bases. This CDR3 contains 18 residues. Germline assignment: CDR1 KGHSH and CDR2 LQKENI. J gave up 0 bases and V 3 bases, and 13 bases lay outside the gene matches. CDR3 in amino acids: CASSPSTGRPLMNTEAFF. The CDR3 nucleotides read TGTGCCAGCTCACCTTCGACAGGGCGACCCCTTATGAACACTGAAGCTTTCTTT.

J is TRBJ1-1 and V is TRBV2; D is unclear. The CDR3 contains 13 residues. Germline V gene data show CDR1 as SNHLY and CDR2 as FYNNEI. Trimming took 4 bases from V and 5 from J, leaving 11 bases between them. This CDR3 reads CASSVSQNTEAFF. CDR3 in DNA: TGTGCCAGCAGTGTCTCTCAGAATACTGAAGCTTTCTTT.

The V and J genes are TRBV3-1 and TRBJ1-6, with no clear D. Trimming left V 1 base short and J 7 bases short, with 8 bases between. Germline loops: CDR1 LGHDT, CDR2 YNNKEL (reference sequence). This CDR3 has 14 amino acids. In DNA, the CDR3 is TGTGCCAGCAGCCAAGTTGAGTCAAATTCACCCCTCCACTTT. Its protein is CASSQVESNSPLHF.

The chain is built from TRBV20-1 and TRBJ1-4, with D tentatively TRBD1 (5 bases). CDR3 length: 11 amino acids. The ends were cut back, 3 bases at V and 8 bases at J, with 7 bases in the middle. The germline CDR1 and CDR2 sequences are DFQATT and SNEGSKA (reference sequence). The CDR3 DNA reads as TGCAGTGCTAGCGAGGGGGAAAAACTGTTTTTT. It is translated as CSASEGEKLFF.

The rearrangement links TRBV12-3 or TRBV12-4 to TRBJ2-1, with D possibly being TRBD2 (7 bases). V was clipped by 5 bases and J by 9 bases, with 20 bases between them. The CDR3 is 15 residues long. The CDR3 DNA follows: TGTGCCAGCAGTCCGAGGGGCGGGGGCCGCGCTGAGCAGTTCTTC. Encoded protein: CASSPRGGGRAEQFF.

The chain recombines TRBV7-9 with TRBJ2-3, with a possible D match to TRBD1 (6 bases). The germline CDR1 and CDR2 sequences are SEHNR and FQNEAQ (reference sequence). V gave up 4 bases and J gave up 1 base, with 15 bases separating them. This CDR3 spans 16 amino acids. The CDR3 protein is CASSSQGGSGTDTQYF. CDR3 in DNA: TGTGCCAGCAGCTCCCAAGGGGGTAGCGGCACAGATACGCAGTATTTT.

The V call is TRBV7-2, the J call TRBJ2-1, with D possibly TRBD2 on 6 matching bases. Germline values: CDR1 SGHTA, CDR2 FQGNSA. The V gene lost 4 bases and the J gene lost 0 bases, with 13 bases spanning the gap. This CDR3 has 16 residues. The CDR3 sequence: CASSSTRESSYNEQFF. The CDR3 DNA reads TGTGCCAGCAGCTCGACTCGGGAGAGCTCCTACAATGAGCAGTTCTTC.

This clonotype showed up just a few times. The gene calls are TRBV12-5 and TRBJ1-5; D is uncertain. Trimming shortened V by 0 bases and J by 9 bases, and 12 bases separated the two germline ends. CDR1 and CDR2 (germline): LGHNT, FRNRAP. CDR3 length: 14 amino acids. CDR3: CASGLVNGDWPQHF. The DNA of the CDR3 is TGTGCTAGTGGTTTGGTAAACGGGGATTGGCCCCAGCATTTT.

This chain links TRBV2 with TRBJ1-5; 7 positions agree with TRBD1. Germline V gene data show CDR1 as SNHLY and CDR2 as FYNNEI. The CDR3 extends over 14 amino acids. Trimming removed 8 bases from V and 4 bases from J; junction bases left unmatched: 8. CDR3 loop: CASLRDRQNQPQHF. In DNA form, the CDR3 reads TGTGCCAGCCTCCGGGACAGACAAAATCAGCCCCAGCATTTT.

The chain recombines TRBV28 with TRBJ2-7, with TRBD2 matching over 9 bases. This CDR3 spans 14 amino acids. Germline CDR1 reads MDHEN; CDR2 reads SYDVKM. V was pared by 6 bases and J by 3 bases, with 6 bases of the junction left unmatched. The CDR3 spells CASSPTSGYYEQYF. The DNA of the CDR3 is TGTGCCAGCAGCCCTACTAGCGGGTACTACGAGCAGTACTTC.